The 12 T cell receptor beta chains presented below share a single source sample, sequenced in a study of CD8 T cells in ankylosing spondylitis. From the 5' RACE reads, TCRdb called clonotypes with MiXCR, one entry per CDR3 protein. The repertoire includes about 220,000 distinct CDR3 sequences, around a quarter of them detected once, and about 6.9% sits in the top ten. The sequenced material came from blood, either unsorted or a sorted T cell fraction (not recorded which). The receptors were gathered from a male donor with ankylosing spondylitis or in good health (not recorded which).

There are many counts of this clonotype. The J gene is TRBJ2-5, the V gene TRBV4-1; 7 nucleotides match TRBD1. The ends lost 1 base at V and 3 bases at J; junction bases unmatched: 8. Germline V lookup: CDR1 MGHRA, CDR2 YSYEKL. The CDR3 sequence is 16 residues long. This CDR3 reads CASSQAYRDREETQYF. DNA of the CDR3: TGCGCCAGCAGCCAAGCGTACCGGGACAGAGAAGAGACCCAGTACTTC.

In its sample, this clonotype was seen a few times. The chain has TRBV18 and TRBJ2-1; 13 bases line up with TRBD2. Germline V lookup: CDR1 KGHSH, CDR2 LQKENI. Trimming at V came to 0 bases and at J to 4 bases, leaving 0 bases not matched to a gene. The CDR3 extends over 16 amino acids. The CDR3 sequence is CASSPPLAGGYNEQFF. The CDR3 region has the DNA TGTGCCAGCTCACCACCACTAGCGGGAGGGTACAATGAGCAGTTCTTC. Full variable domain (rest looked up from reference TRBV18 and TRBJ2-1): NAGVMQNPRHLVRRRGQEARLRCSPMKGHSHVYWYRQLPEEGLKFMVYLQKENIIDESGMPKERFSAEFPKEGPSILRIQQVVRGDSAAYFCASSPPLAGGYNEQFFGPGTRLTVL.

CDR3 sequence (DNA): TGCGCCAGCAGCTTGAGTGCGGGAGGCAGGTCCGGGGAGCTGTTTTTT. Protein sequence: CASSLSAGGRSGELFF. This rearrangement joins TRBV5-1 to TRBJ2-2, with 8 nucleotides matching TRBD2. The CDR3 extends over 16 amino acids. Germline CDR1 and CDR2: SGHRS and YFSETQ. Trimming cost V 1 base and J 6 bases; bases outside gene matches: 8.

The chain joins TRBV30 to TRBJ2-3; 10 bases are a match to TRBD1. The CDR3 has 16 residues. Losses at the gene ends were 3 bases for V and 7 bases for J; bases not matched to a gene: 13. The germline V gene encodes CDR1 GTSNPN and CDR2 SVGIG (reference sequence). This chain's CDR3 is CAWSDRGRGQRNTQYF. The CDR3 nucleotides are TGTGCCTGGAGCGACAGGGGGCGCGGTCAGAGAAATACGCAGTATTTT.

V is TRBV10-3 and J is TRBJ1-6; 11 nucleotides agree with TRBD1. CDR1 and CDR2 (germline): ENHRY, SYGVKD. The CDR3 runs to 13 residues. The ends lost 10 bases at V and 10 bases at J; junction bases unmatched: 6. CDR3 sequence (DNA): TGTGCCAGCACCGGGACAGGGGGATCACCCCTCCACTTT. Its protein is CASTGTGGSPLHF.

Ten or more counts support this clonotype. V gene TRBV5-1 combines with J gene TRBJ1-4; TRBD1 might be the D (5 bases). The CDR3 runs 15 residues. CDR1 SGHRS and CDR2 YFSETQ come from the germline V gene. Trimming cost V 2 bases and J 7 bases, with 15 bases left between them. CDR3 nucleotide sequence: TGCGCCAGCAGCTTCCAGTCAGGGTCGGGTGAAAAACTGTTTTTT. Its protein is CASSFQSGSGEKLFF.

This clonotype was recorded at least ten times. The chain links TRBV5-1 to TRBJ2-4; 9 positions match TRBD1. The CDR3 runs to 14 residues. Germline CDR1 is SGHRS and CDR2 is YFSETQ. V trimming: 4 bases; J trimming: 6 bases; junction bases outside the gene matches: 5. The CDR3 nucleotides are TGCGCCAGCAGCACCGGGACAGGGAGAAACATTCAGTACTTC. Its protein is CASSTGTGRNIQYF.

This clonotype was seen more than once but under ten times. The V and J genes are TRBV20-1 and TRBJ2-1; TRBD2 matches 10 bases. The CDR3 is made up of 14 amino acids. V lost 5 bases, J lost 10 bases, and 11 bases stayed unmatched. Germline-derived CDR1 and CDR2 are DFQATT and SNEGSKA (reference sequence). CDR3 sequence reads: CSALQGLAENEQFF. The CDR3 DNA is TGCAGTGCTTTGCAAGGACTAGCGGAGAACGAGCAGTTCTTC.

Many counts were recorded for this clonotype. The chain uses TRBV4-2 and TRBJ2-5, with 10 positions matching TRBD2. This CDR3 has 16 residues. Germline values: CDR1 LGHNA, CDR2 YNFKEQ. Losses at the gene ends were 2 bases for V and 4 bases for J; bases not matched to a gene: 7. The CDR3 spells CASSQTSGRASETQYF. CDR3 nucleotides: TGTGCCAGCAGCCAAACCAGCGGGAGGGCCTCAGAGACCCAGTACTTC.

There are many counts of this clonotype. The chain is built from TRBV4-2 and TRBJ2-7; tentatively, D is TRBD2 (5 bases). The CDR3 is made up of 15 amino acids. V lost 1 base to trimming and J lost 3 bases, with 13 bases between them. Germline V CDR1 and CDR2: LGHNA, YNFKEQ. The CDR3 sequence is CASSQVQQRNYEQYF. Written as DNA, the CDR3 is TGTGCCAGCAGCCAAGTGCAACAGCGGAACTACGAGCAGTACTTC.

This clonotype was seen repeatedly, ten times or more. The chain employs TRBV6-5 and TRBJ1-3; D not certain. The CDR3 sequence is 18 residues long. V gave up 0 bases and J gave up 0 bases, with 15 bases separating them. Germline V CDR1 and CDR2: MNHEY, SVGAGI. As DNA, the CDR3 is TGTGCCAGCAGTTACTCGACCACCCCAGGCGGCTCTGGAAACACCATATATTTT. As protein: CASSYSTTPGGSGNTIYF.

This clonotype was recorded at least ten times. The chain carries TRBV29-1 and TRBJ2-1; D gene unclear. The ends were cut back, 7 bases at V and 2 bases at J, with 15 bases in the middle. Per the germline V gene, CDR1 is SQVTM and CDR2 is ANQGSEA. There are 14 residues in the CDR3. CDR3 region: CSGSRRVAYNEQFF. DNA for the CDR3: TGCAGCGGTAGTCGTAGGGTAGCCTACAATGAGCAGTTCTTC.